The sample holds a few counts of the clone carrying this T cell receptor (beta chain). The data belong to a study of blood T cells in healthy people across ages. Next came a second PCR, run for about 7 to 12 cycles, which used a sample-barcoded 5' primer along with a J-beta primer mix. TCRdb itself ran the 5' RACE reads through MiXCR, one entry per CDR3 protein. Among 780,000 or so distinct CDR3 sequences listed, about 53% were seen once. The CDR3 has 16 amino acids. V and J are TRBV12-3 or TRBV12-4 and TRBJ2-4; TRBD2 agrees at 11 bases. The DNA end is more similar to TRBJ2-5, so the J call may be wrong. The TCR sequence derives from an elderly man in good health. Sequenced: blood. The CDR3 is CASSLTTSGGQETQYF. The CDR3 nucleotides read TGTGCCAGCAGTTTAACCACTAGCGGGGGCCAAGAGACCCAGTACTTC.